The entry below gives a single TCR beta chain sequence along with its context. What it recognizes is unknown. The study ran its PCR with 60 Vbeta and 13 Jbeta primers. Assay: immunoSEQ multiplex PCR; the TCRdb copy retains only in-frame clones and omits some. The sample lists about 170,000 clones, around three quarters occurring once. The sample belongs to a study of cytomegalovirus exposure and HLA in healthy donors. The study's findings and limits: Investigators reported 150 to 200 TCR beta chains as tied to cytomegalovirus. Among the CMV-associated chains, a few were confirmed in vitro as specific for CMV antigens. Later, an analysis showed that TCR beta chains associated with HLA were more clonally expanded than others that were equally common. While the bulk of TCR sequences proved rare, some public TCRs turned up in many donors.

There are 15 residues in the CDR3. J lost 4 bases, V lost 4 bases, and 8 bases had no gene match. Germline CDR1 reads LNHDA; CDR2 reads SQIVND (reference sequence). The genes are TRBV19 and TRBJ1-1, with 8 bases that match TRBD1. Sequenced: PBMCs. This receptor was identified in a woman between 25 and 40 years old in good health and CMV-seropositive. CDR3: CASSSQGAILTEAFF. The DNA of the CDR3 is TGTGCCAGTAGTAGCCAGGGGGCGATTCTCACTGAAGCTTTCTTT. The full variable domain, in which reference TRBV19 and TRBJ1-1 provide the parts outside the CDR3, is DGGITQSPKYLFRKEGQNVTLSCEQNLNHDAMYWYRQDPGQGLRLIYYSQIVNDFQKGDIAEGYSVSREKKESFPLTVTSAQKNPTAFYLCASSSQGAILTEAFFGQGTRLTVV.